The sample holds one count of the clone carrying this T cell receptor beta chain. This specimen comes from a study of cytomegalovirus exposure and HLA in healthy donors. Produced via immunoSEQ multiplex PCR; TCRdb's table is partial and in-frame only. The data contain about 89,000 clones, less than 90% of them singletons. Deletions cut 3 bases from V and 9 bases from J, with 24 bases between. The CDR3 sequence is 17 residues long. Per the germline V gene, CDR1 is MNHEY and CDR2 is SMNVEV (reference sequence). The sequencing sample was made of PBMCs. The chain uses TRBV27 and TRBJ2-1, with a possible D match to TRBD2 (6 bases). The receptor comes from a woman aged 18-30 years in good health and CMV-seropositive. The CDR3 reads CASSLHLRADYRGEQFF. The DNA for the CDR3 is TGTGCCAGCAGTTTGCACCTCAGGGCGGACTACAGAGGTGAGCAGTTCTTC.